Presented here are 18 T cell receptor beta chains from one specimen sequenced in a study of blood T cell repertoires in COVID-19. Sequenced by immunoSEQ multiplex PCR; TCRdb stores in-frame clones only, minus some. Of approximately 220,000 clones listed, more than 65% were seen once; the top ten hold roughly 2.4%. The source material was peripheral blood. The receptors were sampled from an older woman with acute or convalescent COVID-19.

The chain has TRBV4-2 and TRBJ2-5, with a weak D call TRBD2 (5 bases). The germline V gene has CDR1 LGHNA and CDR2 YNFKEQ. The CDR3 runs 17 residues. Trimming took off 0 bases at V and 2 bases at J, with 16 bases between the two ends. The CDR3: CASSQEVGVGGQETQYF. The CDR3 nucleotides are TGTGCCAGCAGCCAAGAGGTCGGGGTCGGAGGACAAGAGACCCAGTACTTC.

The gene calls are TRBV19 and TRBJ1-5; D may be TRBD1 (6 bases). Germline V gene sequence: CDR1 LNHDA, CDR2 SQIVND (reference sequence). The V end lost 9 bases, the J end lost 7 bases, and 22 bases lay between the germline ends. The CDR3 has 15 amino acids. CDR3 sequence (DNA): TGTGCCAGCGCAACAGGGAAATCCCCCAGGCAGCCCCAGCATTTT. It translates to CASATGKSPRQPQHF.

V and J are TRBV5-8 and TRBJ1-2, with D perhaps TRBD1 (5 bases). CDR3 length: 14 amino acids. Germline V lookup: CDR1 SGHTS, CDR2 YDEGEE. V lost 1 base and J lost 5, with 12 bases in between. In DNA, the CDR3 is TGTGCCAGCAGCTTGCCGACAGAGATGTATGGCTACACCTTC. Translation: CASSLPTEMYGYTF.

This clone was counted between two and nine times. This chain joins TRBV4-3 and TRBJ2-1, with 11 bases that match TRBD2. Per germline, CDR1 LGHNA and CDR2 YSLEER. This CDR3 has 16 amino acids. J was trimmed by 10 bases and V by 0 bases; bases with no gene match: 8. CDR3 sequence reads: CASSQDKTSGGGEQFF. In DNA, the CDR3 is TGCGCCAGCAGCCAAGATAAAACTAGCGGGGGAGGGGAGCAGTTCTTC.

The chain carries TRBV29-1 and TRBJ2-1; D unclear. Trimming pared 4 bases from V and 0 bases from J, leaving 10 bases between. The CDR3 extends over 14 amino acids. Germline V lookup: CDR1 SQVTM, CDR2 ANQGSEA. The CDR3 coding sequence is TGCAGCGTTGTCGACAAGAGCTCCTACAATGAGCAGTTCTTC. It specifies CSVVDKSSYNEQFF.

The chain's CDR3 is CASRDRGYEAFF. The CDR3 DNA is TGTGCCAGCAGGGACAGGGGATATGAAGCTTTCTTT. The chain uses TRBV6-6 and TRBJ1-1; TRBD1 aligns across 9 bases. J gave up 7 bases and V 6 bases, and 3 bases lay outside the gene matches. The CDR3 has 12 residues. Germline loops: CDR1 MNHNY, CDR2 SVGAGI (reference sequence).

The chain is built from TRBV3-1 (or the pseudogene TRBV3-2) and TRBJ1-1, with D possibly TRBD1 on 5 matching bases. V lost 0 bases to trimming and J lost 3 bases, with 23 bases between them. This CDR3 comprises 19 residues. CDR1 and CDR2 (germline): LGHDT, YNNKEL (reference sequence). CDR3 region: CASSQEGLGLRGEDTEAFF. In DNA, the CDR3 is TGTGCCAGCAGCCAAGAAGGATTGGGGTTGAGAGGGGAGGACACTGAAGCTTTCTTT.

This clone was observed a handful of times. Other nucleotide sequences in the sample specify the same CDR3. The chain links TRBV7-3 to TRBJ1-2, with TRBD1 matching over 9 bases. The CDR3 contains 13 residues. Germline lookup yields CDR1 SGHTA and CDR2 FQGTGA. Trimming removed 2 bases from V and 5 bases from J; junction bases left unmatched: 0. The CDR3 reads CASSLGQGYGYTF. The DNA of the CDR3 is TGTGCCAGCAGCTTAGGACAGGGGTATGGCTACACCTTC.

This chain joins TRBV9 and TRBJ2-1, with 8 bases lining up with TRBD2. The CDR3 is 15 residues long. The germline V gene has CDR1 SGDLS and CDR2 YYNGEE. Trimming took 0 bases from V and 3 from J; bases not matched to a gene: 2. CDR3: CASSVAGGNYNEQFF. In DNA form, the CDR3 reads TGTGCCAGCAGCGTAGCGGGGGGGAACTACAATGAGCAGTTCTTC. Based on the CDR3 plus reference TRBV9 and TRBJ2-1, the full variable domain is DSGVTQTPKHLITATGQRVTLRCSPRSGDLSVYWYQQSLDQGLQFLIQYYNGEERAKGNILERFSAQQFPDLHSELNLSSLELGDSALYFCASSVAGGNYNEQFFGPGTRLTVL.

J is TRBJ2-7 and V is TRBV2, with a tentative D call TRBD1 (5 bases). This CDR3 has 12 amino acids. V shed 9 bases and J shed 6 bases, with 15 bases lying between them. Looked up from germline, CDR1 is SNHLY and CDR2 is FYNNEI. CDR3 nucleotides: TGTGCCAGTAGGGTACAGGTCGGCGAGCAGTACTTC. The encoded protein is CASRVQVGEQYF.

V usage is TRBV28 and J usage is TRBJ1-4; possibly TRBD1 for D (6 bases). From germline, CDR1 is MDHEN and CDR2 SYDVKM. The CDR3 is made up of 14 amino acids. The ends were cut back, 6 bases at V and 7 bases at J, with 15 bases in the middle. CDR3 region: CASRRTEGSEKLFF. As DNA, the CDR3 is TGTGCCAGCAGGAGGACAGAGGGGAGTGAAAAACTGTTTTTT.

CDR3 sequence: CASSLTGVGTGVSNTEAFF. CDR3 DNA sequence: TGTGCCAGCAGCTTAACGGGAGTCGGGACAGGGGTTTCGAACACTGAAGCTTTCTTT. This chain uses TRBV7-3 with TRBJ1-1; 10 bases agree with TRBD1. Unmatched junction bases numbered 11, after V lost 0 bases and J lost 1 base. Germline CDR1 reads SGHTA; CDR2 reads FQGTGA. The length of the CDR3 is 19 residues. The full variable domain, completed using reference TRBV7-3 and TRBJ1-1, is GAGVSQTPSNKVTEKGKYVELRCDPISGHTALYWYRQSLGQGPEFLIYFQGTGAADDSGLPNDRFFAVRPEGSVSTLKIQRTERGDSAVYLCASSLTGVGTGVSNTEAFFGQGTRLTVV.

This clone was recorded only once. The chain joins TRBV11-2 to TRBJ1-2; D is uncertain. V shed 5 bases and J shed 4 bases, with 17 bases lying between them. This CDR3 is 15 amino acids long. Per germline, CDR1 SGHAT and CDR2 FQNNGV. The CDR3 DNA reads TGTGCCAGCAGCCGAACAGTTACAAGTTCCTATGGCTACACCTTC. Its protein product is CASSRTVTSSYGYTF.

The chain recombines TRBV10-3 with TRBJ1-6; D is unresolved. The CDR3 is made up of 13 amino acids. Germline V gene lookup returns CDR1 ENHRY and CDR2 SYGVKD. V lost 9 bases and J lost 8, with 14 bases in between. CDR3 DNA sequence: TGTGCCATTACGGTCGGGAGAGATTCACCCCTCCACTTT. Encoded protein: CAITVGRDSPLHF.

CDR3 region: CASSQDGSGQATFNYGYTF. CDR3 nucleotide sequence: TGCGCCAGCAGCCAAGACGGCTCGGGACAGGCGACCTTTAACTATGGCTACACCTTC. The V and J genes are TRBV4-1 and TRBJ1-2; 8 nucleotides line up with TRBD1. The germline V gene has CDR1 MGHRA and CDR2 YSYEKL. This CDR3 has 19 amino acids. Unmatched junction bases numbered 13, after V lost 0 bases and J lost 1 base.

V usage is TRBV12-3 or TRBV12-4 and J usage is TRBJ2-1; no clear D. The CDR3 has 13 amino acids. The V gene lost 1 base and the J gene lost 11 bases, with 12 bases spanning the gap. The CDR3 here is CASSLGASPQQFF. Written as DNA, the CDR3 is TGTGCCAGCAGTTTAGGCGCAAGCCCACAGCAGTTCTTC.

V is TRBV6-5 and J is TRBJ1-5; D possibly corresponds to TRBD1 (6 bases). The CDR3 contains 13 residues. From germline, CDR1 is MNHEY and CDR2 SVGAGI. V was trimmed by 4 bases and J by 4 bases, leaving 8 bases between them. CDR3 in DNA: TGTGCCAGCAGTTCCGACAGGAATCAGCCCCAGCATTTT. Translating gives CASSSDRNQPQHF.

The rearrangement uses TRBV20-1 and TRBJ2-5, with TRBD2 matching 10 bases. The CDR3 is 11 residues long. The V gene end was trimmed by 8 bases and the J gene end by 5 bases; junction bases not matched to a gene: 2. CDR1 and CDR2 from the germline V gene are DFQATT and SNEGSKA (reference sequence). CDR3 loop: CSLAGEETQYF. Written as DNA, the CDR3 is TGCAGTCTAGCGGGGGAGGAGACCCAGTACTTC.